This T cell receptor beta chain emerged from a study of identical twins. Overall study findings and caveats: Carriage of fewer insertions was seen in abundant cord blood beta clonotypes, whereas memory repertoires showed none. Excess twin sharing in beta out-of-frame sequences was weaker.

Trimming took 0 bases from V and 6 from J; bases not matched to a gene: 9. This CDR3 contains 17 residues. Per the germline V gene, CDR1 is DFQATT and CDR2 is SNEGSKA (reference sequence). TCRdb called the 5' RACE reads again in MiXCR, with one record for every CDR3 protein. The table lists roughly 350,000 distinct CDR3 sequences, 10% to 15% of them singletons. This clonotype was found a few times. No antigen is known for it. The same specimen was also included in a second study, on yellow fever vaccine responses in identical twins. That work states: Vaccine T cell responses of twins reportedly seemed partly convergent and partly personalized.

The sample taken for sequencing was CD8+ T cells sorted from blood. V is TRBV20-1 and J is TRBJ2-1; 12 nucleotides line up with TRBD2. This receptor was obtained from a woman aged 18-30 years in good health. As DNA, the CDR3 is TGCAGTGCTAGAGAGGAACTAAGGACTAGCGGGGCCAATGAGCAGTTCTTC. Protein product: CSAREELRTSGANEQFF.